Listed here is a single TCR beta chain. Its antigen is not known. Profiling relied on immunoSEQ multiplex PCR, and the TCRdb table lists in-frame clones only, not all of them. The sample includes over 100,000 clones, 86% of them seen just once. Germline-derived CDR1 and CDR2 are LNHDA and SQIVND (reference sequence). The CDR3 loop spans 16 amino acids. V shed 7 bases, J shed 0 bases, and the junction held 7 bases outside the gene matches. The data stem from a study of T cell responses to AZD1222 COVID-19 vaccine. Whole-study results and caveats: Spike-specific TCR breadth and depth were elevated following two AZD1222 doses.

This material consisted of peripheral blood, taken on day 0 of AZD1222 vaccination. The TCR originated in an adult in good health. The chain links TRBV19 to TRBJ2-2; 8 bases agree with TRBD2. CDR3 residues: CASKWASGPNTGELFF. In DNA, the CDR3 is TGTGCCAGTAAGTGGGCTAGCGGGCCGAACACCGGGGAGCTGTTTTTT.